This T cell receptor beta chain was identified in a study of blood T cell repertoires in COVID-19 (dated by TCRdb to the early 2020s). Study-wide context: Samples from collaborators originated in the United States, Italy and Spain and spanned both the acute and convalescent phases of COVID-19. Where HLA class I and class II types were available, the types were taken from metadata supplied by the sample provider, not from assay-based typing. The samples were drawn from the first 160 participants of the ongoing ImmuneRACE study and from 950 to 1,500 subjects provided by 6 global collaborators. The repertoires were made available in a free public database intended to serve as a resource for research on the immune response to SARS-CoV-2. Deeply sampled blood TCRbeta repertoires from subjects exposed to, actively infected with, or recovered from COVID-19 were included in the dataset. The sample metadata nearly always contained a de-identified subject ID, COVID-19 status, age in years and sex. The material from the prospective study consisted of cDNA or gDNA derived from T cells, B-cell-depleted T cells, or PBMCs. Broader findings and caveats from the paper: The quantity of clinical and demographic metadata differed by source and by participant and was supplied without curation.

Inclusive of the bounding cysteine and phenylalanine, the CDR3 is 16 residues long. Left in the record is the CDR3 DNA by itself, 48 bases read in frame from the first base. For CDR1 and CDR2, the germline V gene lists MNHEY and SVGEGT. Relative to germline, V is missing 4 bases and J is missing 5 bases, with 8 bases of the junction outside any gene match. This clone was counted only a few times. Its antigen is unknown. Nothing much larger sits one base from this clone, and base qualities are not available. TCRbeta CDR3 regions were amplified from genomic DNA using the immunoSEQ Assay, a bias-controlled multiplex PCR. The authors processed their data as follows. The number of nucleated cells in each sample was estimated from the amplification of reference gene primers within the assay. To quantify the absolute abundance of each unique TCRbeta CDR3 rearrangement, sequence reads were collapsed and filtered. For each sample, productive Simpson clonality was calculated by taking the square root of Simpson's diversity index across productive rearrangements. TCRdb stores this immuneACCESS table with in-frame sequences only. Part of the clones is absent; in the studies checked, under half of the shortfall reflects unresolved V genes, and no reason is known for the rest. V and J calls and clone size follow that table, whereas D and trimming were derived from the DNA. The sample table lists about 190,000 clones, approximately 79% of them with a count of one. Approximately 15% of the sample is in the top ten clones.

The collaborating institutions used their own protocols to collect whole blood in K2EDTA tubes. For TCRbeta analysis, collaborator samples were shipped as frozen whole blood, as isolated PBMCs, or as DNA extracted from either sample type. The TCR was taken from a man aged 60-69 years with active or convalescent COVID-19. This chain is built from TRBV6-2 or TRBV6-3 and TRBJ2-3; 11 of the junction bases match TRBD2. Source material: peripheral blood. The sequenced DNA is TGTGCCAGCAGTTCAAGACTAGCGGGAAAGGAAGATACGCAGTATTTT. Its translation reads: CASSSRLAGKEDTQYF.